Listed here are 11 T cell receptor beta chains from one sample, sequenced in a study of T cell responses to AZD1222 COVID-19 vaccine. Profiling relied on immunoSEQ multiplex PCR, and the TCRdb table lists in-frame clones only, not all of them. Of approximately 84,000 clones listed, approximately 90% are singletons. Sequencing used peripheral blood, obtained 28 days after the second AZD1222 dose. Every receptor here comes from an adult who received the AZD1222 COVID-19 vaccine.

The CDR3 region is CASSSGTGTSTGNTIYF. In nucleotides, the CDR3 is TGTGCCAGCAGCTCCGGGACAGGGACTTCCACTGGAAACACCATATATTTT. V is TRBV7-8 and J is TRBJ1-3, with 9 nucleotides matching TRBD1. Germline trimming cut 4 bases from V and 2 bases from J; bases unmatched to any gene: 9. Germline V gene lookup returns CDR1 SGHVS and CDR2 FQNEAQ. The CDR3 loop spans 17 amino acids.

The chain carries TRBV7-8 and TRBJ1-2; 10 positions agree with TRBD1. Germline CDR1 reads SGHVS; CDR2 reads FQNEAQ. The CDR3 contains 15 residues. V lost 5 bases to trimming and J lost 3 bases; unmatched junction nucleotides: 6. CDR3 nucleotides: TGTGCCAGCAGCACCGACAGGGGGCGCGACTATGGCTACACCTTC. Its translation is CASSTDRGRDYGYTF. Filled out from reference TRBV7-8 and TRBJ1-2, the complete variable domain reads GAGVSQSPRYKVAKRGQDVALRCDPISGHVSLFWYQQALGQGPEFLTYFQNEAQLDKSGLPSDRFFAERPEGSVSTLKIQRTQQEDSAVYLCASSTDRGRDYGYTFGSGTRLTVV.

The gene calls are TRBV5-4 and TRBJ2-1; 11 positions match TRBD2. The V gene's germline CDR1 is SGHNT and CDR2 YYREEE (reference sequence). CDR3 length: 17 residues. V shed 0 bases and J 0 bases; nucleotides not matched to a gene: 2. The CDR3 reads CASSLAGTSGSYNEQFF. The CDR3 bases are TGTGCCAGCAGCTTGGCCGGGACTAGCGGCTCCTACAATGAGCAGTTCTTC.

The V and J genes are TRBV29-1 and TRBJ1-1; 7 bases fit TRBD1. This CDR3 spans 15 amino acids. Germline-derived CDR1 and CDR2 are SQVTM and ANQGSEA. The J segment lost 4 bases and the V segment lost 1 base, leaving 9 bases of the junction unmatched. The CDR3: CSVEAVFHRGTEAFF. CDR3 DNA sequence: TGCAGCGTTGAAGCGGTCTTCCACAGGGGCACTGAAGCTTTCTTT.

The V and J genes are TRBV5-4 and TRBJ2-7; D is unclear. CDR3 size: 13 residues. Trimming stripped 0 bases from V and 4 bases from J, with 8 bases between. The germline V gene encodes CDR1 SGHNT and CDR2 YYREEE (reference sequence). The CDR3 DNA sequence: TGTGCCAGCAGCTTGGAAGAAGGGTACGAGCAGTACTTC. Amino acid sequence: CASSLEEGYEQYF.

The gene calls are TRBV5-1 and TRBJ2-3, with 7 positions matching TRBD2. In germline, CDR1 is SGHRS, CDR2 YFSETQ. Losses at the gene ends were 0 bases for V and 5 bases for J; bases not matched to a gene: 6. CDR3 length: 15 amino acids. In DNA, the CDR3 is TGCGCCAGCAGCTTGGCCGGCGGGAGCGAAGATACGCAGTATTTT. It yields the protein CASSLAGGSEDTQYF.

The CDR3 DNA follows: TGTGCCTGGAGTGTATTTAGGTCAGAAAACATTCAGTACTTC. It translates to CAWSVFRSENIQYF. V and J are TRBV30 and TRBJ2-4; D gene uncertain. V was cut by 0 bases and J by 5 bases, with 11 bases left in between. Germline V gene data show CDR1 as GTSNPN and CDR2 as SVGIG (reference sequence). The CDR3 covers 14 residues.

The chain joins TRBV7-8 to TRBJ2-2; D gene ambiguous. Germline CDR1 is SGHVS and CDR2 is FQNEAQ. The V gene lost 0 bases and the J gene lost 3 bases, with 8 bases spanning the gap. This CDR3 is 15 amino acids long. CDR3 in DNA: TGTGCCAGCAGCTTAGCAGTGGGGTACACCGGGGAGCTGTTTTTT. This sequence encodes CASSLAVGYTGELFF.

V gene TRBV28 combines with J gene TRBJ1-2; weak D call: TRBD1 (6 bases). The V end lost 7 bases, the J end lost 2 bases, and 14 bases lay between the germline ends. Germline CDR1 and CDR2: MDHEN and SYDVKM. The CDR3 length is 14 residues. In nucleotides, the CDR3 is TGTGCCAGCACCTCACAGGGATTGAACTATGGCTACACCTTC. Translated: CASTSQGLNYGYTF.

DNA for the CDR3: TGTGCCAGCAGCTTAGAGAACACTGAAGCTTTCTTT. The encoded protein is CASSLENTEAFF. The chain has TRBV7-9 and TRBJ1-1; D is unresolved. The CDR3 covers 12 residues. Trimming shortened V by 1 base and J by 1 base, and 1 base separated the two germline ends. CDR1 is SEHNR and CDR2 is FQNEAQ in the germline V gene (reference sequence).

J is TRBJ2-7 and V is TRBV19; D uncertain. V shed 8 bases and J shed 1 base, with 18 bases lying between them. The CDR3 is 15 residues long. From germline, CDR1 is LNHDA and CDR2 SQIVND (reference sequence). CDR3: CASALLRSQSYEQYF. The CDR3 region has the DNA TGTGCCAGTGCGCTCTTAAGAAGCCAGTCCTACGAGCAGTACTTC.